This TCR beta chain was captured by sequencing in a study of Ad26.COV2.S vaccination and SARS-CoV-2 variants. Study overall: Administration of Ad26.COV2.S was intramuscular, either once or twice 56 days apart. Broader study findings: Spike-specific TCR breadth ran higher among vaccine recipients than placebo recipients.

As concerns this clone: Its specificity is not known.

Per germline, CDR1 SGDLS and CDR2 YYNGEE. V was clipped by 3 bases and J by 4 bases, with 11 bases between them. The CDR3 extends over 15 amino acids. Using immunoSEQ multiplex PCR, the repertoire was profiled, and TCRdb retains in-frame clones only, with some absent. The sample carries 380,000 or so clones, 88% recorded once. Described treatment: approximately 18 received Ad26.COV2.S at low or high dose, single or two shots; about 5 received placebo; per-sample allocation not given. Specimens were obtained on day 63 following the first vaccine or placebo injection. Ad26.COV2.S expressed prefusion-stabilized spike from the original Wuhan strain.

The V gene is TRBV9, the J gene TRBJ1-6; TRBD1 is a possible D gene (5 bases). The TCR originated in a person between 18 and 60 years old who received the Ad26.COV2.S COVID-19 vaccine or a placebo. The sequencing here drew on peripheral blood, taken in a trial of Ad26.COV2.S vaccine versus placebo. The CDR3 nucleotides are TGTGCCAGCAGCGCCCTTTCAGGGTATAATTCACCCCTCCACTTT. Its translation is CASSALSGYNSPLHF.